One sample yielded the 28 T cell receptor beta chains listed below, sequenced in a study of cytomegalovirus exposure and HLA in healthy donors. PCR used 60 Vbeta primers and 13 Jbeta primers. Generated by immunoSEQ multiplex PCR, the TCRdb table keeps only in-frame clones and is missing some. The sample yields 180,000 or so clones, 65% to 85% seen once. Sample: PBMCs. The receptors here all came from a woman aged 50 to 60 in good health and CMV-seropositive.

V and J are TRBV5-6 and TRBJ2-1; D possibly corresponds to TRBD1 (5 bases). The CDR3 has 14 amino acids. Germline V gene lookup returns CDR1 SGHDT and CDR2 YYEEEE. V lost 2 bases to trimming and J lost 2 bases, with 8 bases between them. The CDR3 is CASSLAGPYNEQFF. In DNA, the CDR3 is TGTGCCAGCAGCTTAGCAGGGCCCTACAATGAGCAGTTCTTC.

The rearrangement joins TRBV15 to TRBJ2-1; TRBD1 is a possible D gene (6 bases). The V end was cut by 0 bases, the J end by 6 bases, with 15 bases between. Germline V lookup: CDR1 LNHNV, CDR2 YYDKDF (reference sequence). The CDR3 has 16 residues. DNA of the CDR3: TGTGCCACCAGCAGAGATGAGGGGGTCCTCTTCAATGAGCAGTTCTTC. The encoded protein is CATSRDEGVLFNEQFF. The variable domain in full, with the rest retrieved from reference TRBV15 and TRBJ2-1, is DAMVIQNPRYQVTQFGKPVTLSCSQTLNHNVMYWYQQKSSQAPKLLFHYYDKDFNNEADTPDNFQSRRPNTSFCFLDIRSPGLGDTAMYLCATSRDEGVLFNEQFFGPGTRLTVL.

A remark on this clone: The same CDR3 can be traced to other DNA sequences in this sample. This chain uses TRBV7-8 with TRBJ2-7, with TRBD2 as a possible D gene (5 bases). The CDR3 has 14 amino acids. In germline, CDR1 is SGHVS, CDR2 FQNEAQ. Trimming removed 7 bases at V and 3 bases at J, with 16 bases between. Here the CDR3 reads CASKEAEMRYEQYF. Here the CDR3 DNA reads TGTGCCAGCAAGGAGGCCGAGATGCGCTACGAGCAGTACTTC. Supplemented by reference TRBV7-8 and TRBJ2-7, the full variable domain reads GAGVSQSPRYKVAKRGQDVALRCDPISGHVSLFWYQQALGQGPEFLTYFQNEAQLDKSGLPSDRFFAERPEGSVSTLKIQRTQQEDSAVYLCASKEAEMRYEQYFGPGTRLTVT.

Worth noting for this clone: The junction departs from germline at one end; a sequencing error may be responsible. The chain is built from TRBV7-9 and TRBJ1-2, with D hard to call. CDR3 length: 15 amino acids. CDR1 is SEHNR and CDR2 is FQNEAQ in the germline V gene (reference sequence). CDR3 nucleotide sequence: TGTTCCAGCAGCTTAGTCCCGGGATATAACTATGGCTACACCTTC. Amino acid sequence: CSSSLVPGYNYGYTF.

The chain combines TRBV7-8 with TRBJ1-1; a possible D gene is TRBD1 (5 bases). Germline lookup yields CDR1 SGHVS and CDR2 FQNEAQ. V was cut by 6 bases and J by 1 base, with 15 bases left in between. This CDR3 has 15 residues. The CDR3 reads CASRPGRRENTEAFF. CDR3 sequence (DNA): TGTGCCAGCAGACCCGGTCGCAGGGAGAACACTGAAGCTTTCTTT.

The count of this clone is one. The sample holds other DNA sequences that translate to the same CDR3. This chain connects TRBV9 to TRBJ1-1, with D perhaps matching TRBD1 (6 bases). Per the germline V gene, CDR1 is SGDLS and CDR2 is YYNGEE. There are 16 residues in the CDR3. Trimming pared 3 bases from V and 1 base from J, leaving 16 bases between. CDR3 protein: CASSALGTLSNTEAFF. The CDR3, as DNA: TGTGCCAGCAGCGCCTTAGGGACACTTTCGAACACTGAAGCTTTCTTT.

The chain combines TRBV27 with TRBJ1-1; no definite D call. The V gene's germline CDR1 is MNHEY and CDR2 SMNVEV (reference sequence). The CDR3 covers 15 residues. Between the trimmed V and J ends, which lost 1 base and 1 base, there was a span of 10 bases. CDR3 nucleotide sequence: TGTGCCAGCAGTTTATATGCGGGTCGGAACACTGAAGCTTTCTTT. As protein: CASSLYAGRNTEAFF.

The rearrangement joins TRBV9 to TRBJ2-1, with a tentative D call TRBD1 (5 bases). CDR1 and CDR2 from the germline V gene are SGDLS and YYNGEE. The length of the CDR3 is 12 residues. Trimming left V 4 bases short and J 9 bases short, with 11 bases between. The CDR3 DNA reads TGTGCCAGCAGCCTAGACAGAAGTGAGCAGTTCTTC. The encoded protein is CASSLDRSEQFF.

The chain recombines TRBV30 with TRBJ1-6, with 7 bases aligning to TRBD1. CDR3 length equals 18 residues. In germline, CDR1 is GTSNPN, CDR2 SVGIG (reference sequence). Trimming cost V 2 bases and J 0 bases; bases outside gene matches: 10. CDR3 in amino acids: CAWSLLGQTSSYNSPLHF. CDR3 in DNA: TGTGCCTGGAGTCTGCTGGGACAGACAAGCTCCTATAATTCACCCCTCCACTTT. Full variable domain (rest looked up from reference TRBV30 and TRBJ1-6): SQTIHQWPATLVQPVGSPLSLECTVEGTSNPNLYWYRQAAGRGLQLLFYSVGIGQISSEVPQNLSASRPQDRQFILSSKKLLLSDSGFYLCAWSLLGQTSSYNSPLHFGNGTRLTVT.

J is TRBJ2-7 and V is TRBV6-5; no definite D call. There are 15 residues in the CDR3. The V gene's germline CDR1 is MNHEY and CDR2 SVGAGI. The V gene lost 0 bases and the J gene lost 5 bases, with 14 bases spanning the gap. CDR3 coding DNA: TGTGCCAGCAGTTACTCGATGGGCTCCGTGGACGAGCAGTACTTC. It is translated as CASSYSMGSVDEQYF.

The chain carries TRBV10-3 and TRBJ1-2; 8 bases fit TRBD1. Unmatched junction bases numbered 10, after V lost 6 bases and J lost 1 base. Germline-derived CDR1 and CDR2 are ENHRY and SYGVKD. This CDR3 contains 16 residues. The CDR3 bases are TGTGCCATCAGACAGGGGGGTACGGCGGGTAACTATGGCTACACCTTC. It translates to CAIRQGGTAGNYGYTF.

This chain connects TRBV6-6 to TRBJ1-2; D is uncertain. The CDR3 contains 14 residues. In germline, CDR1 is MNHNY, CDR2 SVGAGI (reference sequence). The V and J ends lost 7 bases and 1 base respectively, with 13 bases between them. The CDR3 sequence: CASINSVLNYGYTF. The CDR3, as DNA: TGTGCCAGCATTAACTCGGTACTTAACTATGGCTACACCTTC.

This sequence joins TRBV19 and TRBJ2-5; 9 nucleotides agree with TRBD1. Germline assignment: CDR1 LNHDA and CDR2 SQIVND (reference sequence). After removal of 8 bases from V and 4 bases from J, the junction contained 8 bases not matched to a gene. This CDR3 spans 14 amino acids. The CDR3 loop reads CASGRTGVRETQYF. Written as DNA, the CDR3 is TGTGCCAGTGGGCGGACAGGGGTTAGAGAGACCCAGTACTTC.

The rearrangement joins TRBV21-1 to TRBJ1-2; the D call TRBD1 from the table was never checked on the DNA. TRBV21-1 is an annotated pseudogene. This CDR3 contains 17 residues. The CDR3 nucleotides are TGTGCCAGCAGCAAGGGGCGCCGCGGACAGGGGCCCTATGGCTACACCTTC. Amino acids: CASSKGRRGQGPYGYTF.

The genes are TRBV28 and TRBJ2-7; tentative D call: TRBD1 (6 bases). V was pared by 11 bases and J by 5 bases, with 19 bases between. The CDR3 totals 13 residues. CDR1 and CDR2 (germline): MDHEN, SYDVKM. CDR3 residues: CAQGPRGLDEQYF. CDR3 in DNA: TGTGCCCAAGGGCCCAGGGGCTTGGACGAGCAGTACTTC.

The V call is TRBV7-3, the J call TRBJ2-7; 11 bases map to TRBD2. The CDR3 totals 17 residues. The ends lost 6 bases at V and 9 bases at J; junction bases unmatched: 19. The germline CDR1 and CDR2 sequences are SGHTA and FQGTGA. This chain's CDR3 is CASRKKPTSGRAGVQYF. In DNA, the CDR3 is TGTGCCAGCAGAAAAAAACCTACTAGCGGGAGAGCGGGTGTGCAGTACTTC.

This clone was counted only a few times. The chain combines TRBV30 with TRBJ2-7; tentatively, D is TRBD1 (6 bases). Germline loops: CDR1 GTSNPN, CDR2 SVGIG (reference sequence). CDR3 size: 16 residues. V was cut by 6 bases and J by 3 bases, with 24 bases left in between. The CDR3 spells CACSDRTVYVHYEQYF. The CDR3 bases are TGTGCCTGCTCAGACAGGACCGTTTATGTGCACTACGAGCAGTACTTC. Full variable domain (outside the CDR3, taken from reference TRBV30 and TRBJ2-7): SQTIHQWPATLVQPVGSPLSLECTVEGTSNPNLYWYRQAAGRGLQLLFYSVGIGQISSEVPQNLSASRPQDRQFILSSKKLLLSDSGFYLCACSDRTVYVHYEQYFGPGTRLTVT.

The chain links TRBV5-1 to TRBJ2-7; D possibly corresponds to TRBD1 (6 bases). Germline CDR1 SGHRS, CDR2 YFSETQ. The V end was cut by 4 bases, the J end by 6 bases, with 14 bases between. The CDR3 is 13 residues long. This CDR3 is CASSHTGNGEQYF. CDR3 nucleotide sequence: TGCGCCAGCAGCCATACAGGGAATGGCGAGCAGTACTTC. The variable domain in full, completed from reference TRBV5-1 and TRBJ2-7, reads KAGVTQTPRYLIKTRGQQVTLSCSPISGHRSVSWYQQTPGQGLQFLFEYFSETQRNKGNFPGRFSGRQFSNSRSEMNVSTLELGDSALYLCASSHTGNGEQYFGPGTRLTVT.

The chain employs TRBV6-1 and TRBJ1-2, with TRBD1 matching over 10 bases. This CDR3 contains 15 residues. Germline V gene lookup returns CDR1 MNHNS and CDR2 SASEGT. J lost 6 bases, V lost 6 bases, and 10 bases had no gene match. CDR3 region: CASSPTGGRANGYTF. In DNA, the CDR3 is TGTGCCAGCAGCCCGACAGGGGGCCGCGCGAATGGCTACACCTTC.

As concerns this clone: The same CDR3 is also encoded by other DNA sequences in this sample. The rearrangement links TRBV19 to TRBJ2-2; D uncertain. Germline V CDR1 and CDR2: LNHDA, SQIVND (reference sequence). Trimming took off 5 bases at V and 6 bases at J, with 7 bases between the two ends. The CDR3 is 12 amino acids. CDR3 loop: CASSSSPGELFF. CDR3 DNA sequence: TGTGCCAGTAGTTCAAGCCCCGGGGAGCTGTTTTTT. Looking up the rest from reference TRBV19 and TRBJ2-2 gives the full variable domain: DGGITQSPKYLFRKEGQNVTLSCEQNLNHDAMYWYRQDPGQGLRLIYYSQIVNDFQKGDIAEGYSVSREKKESFPLTVTSAQKNPTAFYLCASSSSPGELFFGEGSRLTVL.

The chain recombines TRBV5-4 with TRBJ1-1; 7 bases are shared with TRBD1. Germline trimming cut 0 bases from V and 0 bases from J; bases unmatched to any gene: 8. CDR3 length: 17 residues. Germline V gene lookup returns CDR1 SGHNT and CDR2 YYREEE (reference sequence). CDR3: CASSLDGRGVMNTEAFF. CDR3 sequence (DNA): TGTGCCAGCAGCTTGGACGGCAGGGGGGTTATGAACACTGAAGCTTTCTTT. The whole variable domain, filled in from reference TRBV5-4 and TRBJ1-1, reads ETGVTQSPTHLIKTRGQQVTLRCSSQSGHNTVSWYQQALGQGPQFIFQYYREEENGRGNFPPRFSGLQFPNYSSELNVNALELDDSALYLCASSLDGRGVMNTEAFFGQGTRLTVV.

The chain joins TRBV6-1 to TRBJ2-5; 8 bases are shared with TRBD1. The CDR3 totals 14 residues. Germline loops: CDR1 MNHNS, CDR2 SASEGT. The V segment lost 4 bases and the J segment 4 bases; nucleotides outside the gene matches: 5. The CDR3 loop reads CASSGTGGRETQYF. The CDR3 coding sequence is TGTGCCAGCAGTGGCACAGGGGGTAGAGAGACCCAGTACTTC.

The chain carries TRBV5-1 and TRBJ2-1; 14 bases are a match to TRBD2. Germline V gives CDR1 SGHRS, CDR2 YFSETQ. The CDR3 runs 16 residues. With 5 bases clipped from V and 4 bases from J, the junction kept 5 bases outside the gene matches. This CDR3 is CASRPGTSGSYNEQFF. DNA for the CDR3: TGCGCCAGCAGACCCGGGACTAGCGGGAGTTACAATGAGCAGTTCTTC.

This clone was recorded only once. This chain links TRBV6-5 with TRBJ1-2, with D possibly matching TRBD1 (6 bases). This CDR3 region has 14 residues. V was cut by 0 bases and J by 7 bases, with 12 bases left in between. Germline V gives CDR1 MNHEY, CDR2 SVGAGI. The CDR3 loop reads CASSYSGQGSGYTF. CDR3 coding DNA: TGTGCCAGCAGTTACTCCGGCCAGGGGAGTGGCTACACCTTC.

The gene calls are TRBV29-1 and TRBJ2-1; 9 bases match TRBD2. The ends lost 4 bases at V and 8 bases at J; junction bases unmatched: 6. The CDR3 sequence is 13 residues long. Per germline, CDR1 SQVTM and CDR2 ANQGSEA. CDR3 region: CSVGAGGPHEQFF. CDR3 in DNA: TGCAGCGTTGGGGCGGGAGGGCCGCATGAGCAGTTCTTC.

The rearrangement uses TRBV7-2 and TRBJ2-2; 11 bases fit TRBD1. V lost 6 bases, J lost 5 bases, and 14 bases stayed unmatched. Germline loops: CDR1 SGHTA, CDR2 FQGNSA. This CDR3 is 18 amino acids long. As DNA, the CDR3 is TGTGCCAGCAGAGATGATCGAATCGGGACAGGGGGGACCGGGGAGCTGTTTTTT. It encodes CASRDDRIGTGGTGELFF.

J is TRBJ1-1 and V is TRBV7-9, with D possibly matching TRBD1 (5 bases). Germline CDR1 reads SEHNR; CDR2 reads FQNEAQ (reference sequence). V gave up 2 bases and J gave up 4 bases, with 8 bases separating them. This CDR3 region has 13 residues. The CDR3 reads CASSLSGGTEAFF. CDR3 nucleotide sequence: TGTGCCAGCAGCTTATCGGGGGGCACTGAAGCTTTCTTT.

There are a few counts of this clone. The CDR3 loop is CASSTGQTYSNQPQHF. Here the CDR3 DNA reads TGTGCCAGCAGCACGGGACAGACGTATAGCAATCAGCCCCAGCATTTT. This rearrangement joins TRBV28 to TRBJ1-5; 7 bases agree with TRBD1. The germline gives CDR1 MDHEN, CDR2 SYDVKM. This CDR3 contains 16 residues. After removal of 6 bases from V and 0 bases from J, the junction contained 8 bases not matched to a gene.